A single sample is the source of the 5 T cell receptor beta chains below, sequenced in a study of T cells after posttransplantation cyclophosphamide. Cyclophosphamide on days +3 and +4 followed busulfan-fludarabine conditioning and a marrow graft. Sequencing used immunoSEQ multiplex PCR; TCRdb keeps in-frame clones, though not all of them. This table holds 35,000 to 50,000 clones, around 91% found once. The input for sequencing was PBMCs, taken 60 to 65 days after allogeneic stem cell transplant with posttransplant cyclophosphamide. These receptors originate from a male patient in his sixties or seventies who received an allogeneic stem cell transplant from a related donor and was CMV-positive. Some T cells may be graft donor cells.

The chain links TRBV11-2 to TRBJ2-7; D gene ambiguous. In germline, CDR1 is SGHAT, CDR2 FQNNGV. The V end was cut by 2 bases, the J end by 3 bases, with 5 bases between. The CDR3 spans 12 residues. DNA for the CDR3: TGTGCCAGCAGCTTATCGGTCTACGAGCAGTACTTC. This sequence encodes CASSLSVYEQYF.

This rearrangement joins TRBV19 to TRBJ1-2; D perhaps matches TRBD1 (6 bases). The germline V gene has CDR1 LNHDA and CDR2 SQIVND (reference sequence). CDR3 length equals 13 residues. Deletions cut 5 bases from V and 3 bases from J, with 10 bases between. CDR3 nucleotide sequence: TGTGCCAGTAGTTGGACAGAGGACTATGGCTACACCTTC. Residues: CASSWTEDYGYTF.

This chain joins TRBV2 and TRBJ2-7, with 10 bases aligning to TRBD1. Germline V CDR1 and CDR2: SNHLY, FYNNEI. The CDR3 is made up of 13 amino acids. The J segment lost 4 bases and the V segment lost 9 bases, leaving 6 bases of the junction unmatched. CDR3 nucleotides: TGTGCCAGTACCCCGGGACAGGGGTACGAGCAGTACTTC. This gives the protein CASTPGQGYEQYF.

The genes are TRBV19 and TRBJ1-5, with 8 bases fitting TRBD1. After removal of 7 bases from V and 5 bases from J, the junction contained 13 bases not matched to a gene. The CDR3 sequence is 16 residues long. Germline loops: CDR1 LNHDA, CDR2 SQIVND (reference sequence). The CDR3 DNA reads as TGTGCCAGTACACCCCAGGGGGCTTTGTTGGATCAGCCCCAGCATTTT. This codes for CASTPQGALLDQPQHF.

The CDR3 region is CASSKREKLFF. The CDR3 region has the DNA TGTGCCAGTAGCAAGAGGGAAAAACTGTTTTTT. V and J are TRBV19 and TRBJ1-4; D is unresolved. CDR1 and CDR2 from the germline V gene are LNHDA and SQIVND (reference sequence). Trimming pared 6 bases from V and 8 bases from J, leaving 7 bases between. The CDR3 spans 11 residues.